This TCR beta chain appears in the sequencing data of a study of blood T cell repertoires in COVID-19. Study context: Collection of acute and convalescent COVID-19 samples took place in the United States, Italy and Spain. Sources were T cells, B-cell-depleted T cells, or PBMCs; the material itself was cDNA or gDNA.

Germline CDR1 and CDR2: KGHDR and SFDVKD. The CDR3 spans 13 residues. V lost 9 bases to trimming and J lost 2 bases, with 11 bases between them. In the original analysis: Estimates of nucleated cell counts were drawn from the amplification of reference gene primers. Data came from immunoSEQ multiplex PCR; TCRdb stores just in-frame clones and leaves some out. That table is the source of V, J and clone size, and D and trimming were worked out from the DNA. Here the sample spans over 100,000 clones, about 88% being singletons. The sample taken for sequencing was peripheral blood. The V gene is TRBV24-1, the J gene TRBJ2-3, with no clear D. The TCR originated in a man aged 35 to 55 with acute or convalescent COVID-19. The DNA of the CDR3 is TGTGCCACCGCCCACGAGGTCACAGATACGCAGTATTTT. Amino acid sequence: CATAHEVTDTQYF.